The 30 T cell receptor beta chains below all came from one sample that was sequenced in a study of blood T cell repertoires in COVID-19. Here immunoSEQ multiplex PCR was the method, and the copy in TCRdb shows in-frame clones only, minus some. The sample contains 220,000 or so clones, 92% of which appear only once. The sample comprised peripheral blood. The receptors stem from a man between 60 and 75 years old with COVID-19, enrolled during active disease.

The V gene is TRBV5-4, the J gene TRBJ2-2; 9 nucleotides align to TRBD2. Looked up from germline, CDR1 is SGHNT and CDR2 is YYREEE (reference sequence). Trimming cost V 2 bases and J 4 bases; bases outside gene matches: 6. This CDR3 spans 16 amino acids. The CDR3 is CASSLSAGGLTGELFF. Written as DNA, the CDR3 is TGTGCCAGCAGCTTATCAGCGGGGGGCCTCACCGGGGAGCTGTTTTTT.

The chain is built from TRBV28 and TRBJ1-2; 7 nucleotides align to TRBD1. The CDR3 length is 14 residues. CDR1 is MDHEN and CDR2 is SYDVKM in the germline V gene. V lost 8 bases, J lost 3 bases, and 9 bases stayed unmatched. The CDR3 protein is CASGRGGADYGYTF. CDR3 sequence (DNA): TGTGCCAGCGGGAGAGGGGGCGCCGACTATGGCTACACCTTC.

The rearrangement links TRBV5-1 to TRBJ2-7; perhaps TRBD1 as D (6 bases). Germline lookup yields CDR1 SGHRS and CDR2 YFSETQ. Trimming removed 0 bases from V and 2 bases from J, with 9 bases in between. This CDR3 spans 14 amino acids. CDR3 nucleotide sequence: TGCGCCAGCAGCTTGGAACAGGGTCCCTACGAGCAGTACTTC. Protein: CASSLEQGPYEQYF. The full variable domain, in which reference TRBV5-1 and TRBJ2-7 provide the parts outside the CDR3, is KAGVTQTPRYLIKTRGQQVTLSCSPISGHRSVSWYQQTPGQGLQFLFEYFSETQRNKGNFPGRFSGRQFSNSRSEMNVSTLELGDSALYLCASSLEQGPYEQYFGPGTRLTVT.

The genes are TRBV18 and TRBJ2-3; 10 nucleotides align to TRBD2. The CDR3 has 15 residues. Trimming at V came to 3 bases and at J to 8 bases, leaving 8 bases not matched to a gene. Germline V gives CDR1 KGHSH, CDR2 LQKENI. This chain's CDR3 is CASSPGTSGKGTQYF. The CDR3 DNA reads TGTGCCAGCTCACCGGGAACTAGCGGGAAGGGTACGCAGTATTTT.

The chain carries TRBV7-3 and TRBJ2-1; tentatively, D is TRBD2 (6 bases). The CDR3 loop spans 13 amino acids. Trimming cost V 4 bases and J 9 bases, with 13 bases left between them. Looked up from germline, CDR1 is SGHTA and CDR2 is FQGTGA. This CDR3 reads CASSSYLAAEQFF. Here the CDR3 DNA reads TGTGCCAGCAGCTCATATTTAGCGGCTGAGCAGTTCTTC.

This clone was seen only a few times. V gene TRBV5-6 combines with J gene TRBJ2-3, with D uncertain. Trimming shortened V by 0 bases and J by 8 bases, and 13 bases separated the two germline ends. The CDR3 runs 14 residues. The V gene's germline CDR1 is SGHDT and CDR2 YYEEEE. CDR3 sequence reads: CASSLANSKATQYF. For the CDR3, the DNA is TGTGCCAGCAGCTTGGCCAACTCCAAAGCTACGCAGTATTTT.

This clone was counted a single time. CDR3 in DNA: TGTGCCAGCAGCACCCCGGTTTCTGTCAGGGTGGAGAATTCACCCCTCCACTTT. Encoded protein: CASSTPVSVRVENSPLHF. This chain links TRBV21-1 with TRBJ1-6; the table's D call, TRBD1, was not checked against the DNA. TRBV21-1 counts as a pseudogene. This CDR3 comprises 18 residues.

In its sample, this clone was seen a few times. This chain joins TRBV9 and TRBJ1-1; D unclear. The CDR3 has 12 residues. V was shortened by 4 bases and J by 4 bases, with 8 bases between the two germline ends. CDR1 and CDR2 (germline): SGDLS, YYNGEE. The CDR3 DNA is TGTGCCAGCAGCAACGACATCACTGAAGCTTTCTTT. Translating gives CASSNDITEAFF.

This chain uses TRBV3-1 (or the pseudogene TRBV3-2) with TRBJ1-2; D is unresolved. The V gene lost 1 base and the J gene lost 8 bases, with 11 bases spanning the gap. Germline CDR1 is LGHDT and CDR2 is YNNKEL (reference sequence). CDR3 length: 13 residues. CDR3 region: CASSQVSTAGYTF. The CDR3 DNA sequence: TGTGCCAGCAGCCAAGTAAGCACTGCGGGCTACACCTTC.

V and J are TRBV15 and TRBJ2-3; a possible D gene is TRBD2 (5 bases). V was clipped by 1 base and J by 2 bases, with 19 bases between them. Germline V gives CDR1 LNHNV, CDR2 YYDKDF (reference sequence). The CDR3 totals 18 residues. Written as DNA, the CDR3 is TGTGCCACCAGCAGAGGGTGGAGGCCCTCCTTTACCACAGATACGCAGTATTTT. This gives the protein CATSRGWRPSFTTDTQYF. The variable domain in full, completed from reference TRBV15 and TRBJ2-3, reads DAMVIQNPRYQVTQFGKPVTLSCSQTLNHNVMYWYQQKSSQAPKLLFHYYDKDFNNEADTPDNFQSRRPNTSFCFLDIRSPGLGDTAMYLCATSRGWRPSFTTDTQYFGPGTRLTVL.

The chain links TRBV5-1 to TRBJ2-3; 10 bases agree with TRBD2. CDR3 length: 16 residues. The trim removed 0 bases at V and 6 bases at J, leaving 7 bases unmatched. Germline CDR1 reads SGHRS; CDR2 reads YFSETQ. The CDR3 protein is CASSLVASGGGDTQYF. CDR3 coding DNA: TGCGCCAGCAGCTTGGTGGCTAGCGGGGGCGGGGATACGCAGTATTTT.

The V and J genes are TRBV7-3 and TRBJ2-1; the D gene is possibly TRBD2 (6 bases). V shed 1 base and J shed 1 base, with 8 bases lying between them. In germline, CDR1 is SGHTA, CDR2 FQGTGA. This CDR3 has 15 amino acids. CDR3 loop: CASSLNGGSYNEQFF. CDR3 DNA sequence: TGTGCCAGCAGCTTAAACGGGGGTTCCTACAATGAGCAGTTCTTC. The full variable domain, with the rest looked up from reference TRBV7-3 and TRBJ2-1, is GAGVSQTPSNKVTEKGKYVELRCDPISGHTALYWYRQSLGQGPEFLIYFQGTGAADDSGLPNDRFFAVRPEGSVSTLKIQRTERGDSAVYLCASSLNGGSYNEQFFGPGTRLTVL.

The rearrangement uses TRBV7-2 and TRBJ1-1; D is unclear. CDR1 SGHTA and CDR2 FQGNSA come from the germline V gene. V shed 4 bases and J shed 4 bases, with 10 bases lying between them. The CDR3 consists of 13 residues. CDR3 in amino acids: CASSSQVGTEAFF. As DNA, the CDR3 is TGTGCCAGCAGCTCTCAGGTGGGCACTGAAGCTTTCTTT.

The J gene is TRBJ1-1, the V gene TRBV2, with 9 positions matching TRBD1. Trimming cost V 6 bases and J 4 bases; bases outside gene matches: 3. Germline-derived CDR1 and CDR2 are SNHLY and FYNNEI. The CDR3 is 13 residues long. CDR3 sequence: CASRGQGATEAFF. The CDR3 DNA follows: TGTGCCAGCAGGGGACAGGGTGCCACTGAAGCTTTCTTT.

The chain is built from TRBV24-1 and TRBJ2-1; 9 bases are a match to TRBD2. V lost 2 bases to trimming and J lost 8 bases; unmatched junction nucleotides: 9. The CDR3 is 16 amino acids. The germline V gene encodes CDR1 KGHDR and CDR2 SFDVKD. CDR3 sequence: CATSDSSAGGVDEQFF. Written as DNA, the CDR3 is TGTGCCACCAGTGATTCCTCGGCGGGAGGGGTCGATGAGCAGTTCTTC.

The rearrangement uses TRBV2 and TRBJ1-2; TRBD1 agrees at 11 bases. The CDR3 length is 17 residues. V was clipped by 8 bases and J by 0 bases; unmatched bases: 11. Germline V lookup: CDR1 SNHLY, CDR2 FYNNEI. DNA for the CDR3: TGTGCCAGCTTGAGGGGGGACAGGGGGTTGACTAACTATGGCTACACCTTC. Its protein product is CASLRGDRGLTNYGYTF.

The genes are TRBV10-3 and TRBJ1-2; D is possibly TRBD1 (5 bases). The ends were cut back, 3 bases at V and 6 bases at J, with 11 bases in the middle. Germline V gives CDR1 ENHRY, CDR2 SYGVKD. The CDR3 contains 13 residues. The CDR3 region has the DNA TGTGCCATCAGTGACCAGGGCTTTAATGGCTACACCTTC. Its translation: CAISDQGFNGYTF.

CDR3 DNA: TGTGCCAGCAGCGTTATACAGGACACCGGGGAGCTGTTTTTT. It yields the protein CASSVIQDTGELFF. The chain joins TRBV9 to TRBJ2-2; D is perhaps TRBD1 (5 bases). Trimming took off 2 bases at V and 3 bases at J, with 8 bases between the two ends. Germline V gene sequence: CDR1 SGDLS, CDR2 YYNGEE. The CDR3 has 14 residues.

Details on this clone: One end of the junction does not line up with germline, which may come from a read error. The V and J genes are TRBV7-7 and TRBJ1-5, with D maybe TRBD1 (6 bases). The CDR3 has 18 residues. CDR1 is SSHAT, CDR2 FNYEAQ, per germline (reference sequence). CDR3 loop: CASSLVVGQGPPRQPQHF. CDR3 bases: TGTGCTAGCAGCTTAGTGGTGGGACAAGGGCCCCCCAGGCAGCCCCAGCATTTT.

The rearrangement links TRBV10-3 to TRBJ1-3; D is unresolved. This CDR3 contains 14 residues. V was pared by 6 bases and J by 1 base, with 10 bases between. CDR1 ENHRY and CDR2 SYGVKD come from the germline V gene. The CDR3 is CAIREGGSGNTIYF. As DNA, the CDR3 is TGTGCCATCAGGGAAGGAGGTTCTGGAAACACCATATATTTT.

The rearrangement joins TRBV5-1 to TRBJ1-1; the D is unclear. From germline, CDR1 is SGHRS and CDR2 YFSETQ. CDR3 size: 16 residues. V was trimmed by 9 bases and J by 1 base, leaving 22 bases between them. CDR3 protein: CATQTVPGIENTEAFF. The CDR3 region has the DNA TGCGCCACCCAGACTGTCCCCGGGATAGAGAACACTGAAGCTTTCTTT.

The rearrangement links TRBV3-1 (or the pseudogene TRBV3-2) to TRBJ2-1, with TRBD2 identical over 8 bases. CDR1 and CDR2 (germline): LGHDT, YNNKEL (reference sequence). The V and J ends lost 5 bases and 7 bases, in that order; junction bases with no gene match: 19. The CDR3 length is 18 residues. The CDR3 region is CASSFLAGGLAGENEQFF. The CDR3 nucleotides read TGTGCCAGCAGCTTCCTGGCAGGAGGACTAGCAGGAGAGAATGAGCAGTTCTTC.

The chain links TRBV5-1 to TRBJ1-5, with a tentative D call TRBD1 (5 bases). The CDR3 spans 15 residues. Germline assignment: CDR1 SGHRS and CDR2 YFSETQ. Trimming cost V 0 bases and J 6 bases, with 13 bases left between them. The CDR3 DNA reads TGCGCCAGCAGCTTGGGTCCGGGGGATGTTCAGCCCCAGCATTTT. Encoded protein: CASSLGPGDVQPQHF.

This chain links TRBV25-1 with TRBJ2-7, with a possible D match to TRBD1 (5 bases). The germline V gene encodes CDR1 MGHDK and CDR2 SYGVNS. Trimming left V 4 bases short and J 4 bases short, with 8 bases between. The CDR3 runs 12 residues. CDR3 DNA: TGTGCCAGCAGTGGGGGCAGATACGAGCAGTACTTC. It yields the protein CASSGGRYEQYF.

This chain uses TRBV21-1 with TRBJ1-1. TRBV21-1 is a documented pseudogene. There are 17 residues in the CDR3. The CDR3 is CASSKEADSQRDTEAFF. The CDR3 DNA sequence: TGTGCCAGCAGCAAAGAGGCGGACTCTCAGCGGGACACTGAAGCTTTCTTT.

CDR3 sequence reads: CASSQDPGLNTEAFF. The CDR3 DNA reads as TGTGCCAGCAGCCAAGATCCCGGGTTGAACACTGAAGCTTTCTTT. V usage is TRBV3-1 (or the pseudogene TRBV3-2) and J usage is TRBJ1-1; D gene ambiguous. Germline V lookup: CDR1 LGHDT, CDR2 YNNKEL (reference sequence). The CDR3 has 15 residues. V was trimmed by 0 bases and J by 0 bases, leaving 8 bases between them.

V is TRBV5-5 and J is TRBJ1-2, with D uncertain. CDR3 length equals 13 residues. CDR1 and CDR2 (germline): SGHKS, YYEKEE (reference sequence). V dropped 4 bases and J dropped 7 bases, with 14 bases sitting between them. The chain's CDR3 is CASSDSGKGGYTF. CDR3 bases: TGTGCCAGCAGCGACTCCGGGAAAGGTGGCTACACCTTC.

The chain employs TRBV3-1 (or the pseudogene TRBV3-2) and TRBJ1-3; no clear D. The CDR3 contains 15 residues. Trimming took off 1 base at V and 4 bases at J, with 11 bases between the two ends. Germline loops: CDR1 LGHDT, CDR2 YNNKEL (reference sequence). CDR3 bases: TGTGCCAGCAGCCAAGTCTCGGGGTTCGGAAACACCATATATTTT. Amino acid sequence: CASSQVSGFGNTIYF.

The chain recombines TRBV6-2 or TRBV6-3 with TRBJ2-1; TRBD2 is a possible D gene (5 bases). CDR3 length equals 16 residues. V dropped 4 bases and J dropped 3 bases, with 16 bases sitting between them. Looked up from germline, CDR1 is MNHEY and CDR2 is SVGEGT. CDR3 bases: TGTGCCAGCAGTTTAAGGGCTAGCCGCTACTACAATGAGCAGTTCTTC. Translation: CASSLRASRYYNEQFF.

The gene calls are TRBV7-2 and TRBJ2-7; D not resolved. This CDR3 has 12 amino acids. CDR1 SGHTA and CDR2 FQGNSA come from the germline V gene. Trimming took off 4 bases at V and 2 bases at J, with 6 bases between the two ends. The CDR3 DNA is TGTGCCAGCAGCTATTACACCTACGAGCAGTACTTC. Protein: CASSYYTYEQYF.